Each of the 13 T cell receptor beta chains below was sequenced from the same sample in a study of blood T cell repertoires in COVID-19. Clones were sequenced by immunoSEQ multiplex PCR, and TCRdb holds only the in-frame ones, with some missing. The table shows about 57,000 clones, with 65% to 85% occurring only once. Sequences were obtained from PBMCs or T cells enriched from blood (not recorded which). The receptors here all came from a woman between 40 and 55 years old with acute COVID-19.

This clone was counted only a few times. The V call is TRBV25-1, the J call TRBJ1-2; D is possibly TRBD1 (5 bases). V was cut by 5 bases and J by 0 bases, with 10 bases left in between. This CDR3 contains 14 residues. Germline V gene data show CDR1 as MGHDK and CDR2 as SYGVNS. CDR3 coding DNA: TGTGCCAGCAGTTCAGGGCTTGCTAACTATGGCTACACCTTC. It codes for CASSSGLANYGYTF.

The chain recombines TRBV6-1 with TRBJ1-2; D uncertain. This CDR3 spans 13 amino acids. The V gene's germline CDR1 is MNHNS and CDR2 SASEGT. V gave up 3 bases and J gave up 8 bases, with 13 bases separating them. The CDR3 loop is CASSEAGLRGYTF. DNA of the CDR3: TGTGCCAGCAGTGAGGCAGGCCTCAGGGGCTACACCTTC.

The genes are TRBV19 and TRBJ2-7; 14 bases map to TRBD2. In germline, CDR1 is LNHDA, CDR2 SQIVND (reference sequence). Trimming took 4 bases from V and 2 from J; bases not matched to a gene: 4. The CDR3 runs to 16 residues. The CDR3 is CASSSGTSGGPYEQYF. In nucleotides, the CDR3 is TGTGCCAGTAGTAGCGGGACTAGCGGGGGCCCCTACGAGCAGTACTTC.

There are a few counts of this clone. The J gene is TRBJ2-7, the V gene TRBV9; 7 nucleotides line up with TRBD2. The germline CDR1 and CDR2 sequences are SGDLS and YYNGEE. V lost 2 bases to trimming and J lost 0 bases; unmatched junction nucleotides: 8. The CDR3 is made up of 16 amino acids. The CDR3 bases are TGTGCCAGCAGCGTTCAGGCGGGAGTGGGCTCCTACGAGCAGTACTTC. Translated: CASSVQAGVGSYEQYF.

The rearrangement uses TRBV7-2 and TRBJ2-5, with 9 bases that match TRBD2. The CDR3 runs to 15 residues. The V gene's germline CDR1 is SGHTA and CDR2 FQGNSA. The V and J ends lost 5 bases and 5 bases, in that order; junction bases with no gene match: 9. The CDR3 bases are TGTGCCAGCAGCGCCCCGGCGGGGGGGAGGGAGACCCAGTACTTC. Translation gives CASSAPAGGRETQYF.

V gene TRBV19 combines with J gene TRBJ1-5, with 10 bases lining up with TRBD1. The CDR3 totals 16 residues. Germline-derived CDR1 and CDR2 are LNHDA and SQIVND (reference sequence). Trimming cost V 3 bases and J 1 base; bases outside gene matches: 3. The CDR3 reads CASSIRTGGSNQPQHF. The CDR3 DNA reads TGTGCCAGTAGTATTCGGACAGGGGGAAGCAATCAGCCCCAGCATTTT.

The chain recombines TRBV7-8 with TRBJ2-5, with no clear D. CDR1 is SGHVS and CDR2 is FQNEAQ in the germline V gene. The CDR3 is made up of 12 amino acids. The V end lost 2 bases, the J end lost 4 bases, and 5 bases lay between the germline ends. CDR3 coding DNA: TGTGCCAGCAGCTTATACGGAGAGACCCAGTACTTC. The encoded protein is CASSLYGETQYF.

The V call is TRBV5-1, the J call TRBJ1-1; 7 bases agree with TRBD1. J gave up 11 bases and V 0 bases, and 7 bases lay outside the gene matches. There are 13 residues in the CDR3. Germline CDR1 and CDR2: SGHRS and YFSETQ. The CDR3 nucleotides are TGCGCCAGCAGCTTGGGCAAGACAGGGAACGCTTTCTTT. Its translation is CASSLGKTGNAFF. Full variable domain (remainder filled in from reference TRBV5-1 and TRBJ1-1): KAGVTQTPRYLIKTRGQQVTLSCSPISGHRSVSWYQQTPGQGLQFLFEYFSETQRNKGNFPGRFSGRQFSNSRSEMNVSTLELGDSALYLCASSLGKTGNAFFGQGTRLTVV.

The V gene is TRBV6-1, the J gene TRBJ1-1; no clear D gene. Germline V gives CDR1 MNHNS, CDR2 SASEGT. The CDR3 consists of 12 residues. Trimming shortened V by 2 bases and J by 10 bases, and 11 bases separated the two germline ends. The chain's CDR3 is CASSELSLPAFF. In nucleotides, the CDR3 is TGTGCCAGCAGTGAATTGTCCCTCCCAGCTTTCTTT.

V usage is TRBV28 and J usage is TRBJ2-5; 9 bases line up with TRBD1. CDR1 and CDR2 (germline): MDHEN, SYDVKM. V gave up 5 bases and J gave up 6 bases; unmatched junction bases: 7. The CDR3 contains 14 residues. CDR3 DNA: TGTGCCAGCAGTCGGACAGGGGAGTTACAGACCCAGTACTTC. Protein sequence: CASSRTGELQTQYF.

Only a few counts were recorded for this clone. The CDR3: CASSATGAGVDEQYF. CDR3 nucleotide sequence: TGTGCCAGCAGCGCCACGGGAGCGGGAGTCGACGAGCAGTACTTC. The chain recombines TRBV28 with TRBJ2-7, with TRBD2 identical over 8 bases. Trimming took 6 bases from V and 5 from J; bases not matched to a gene: 12. Per germline, CDR1 MDHEN and CDR2 SYDVKM. CDR3 length: 15 amino acids.

This clone was observed a single time. This CDR3 reads CASSYRGARRNEEKLFF. The CDR3 DNA reads TGTGCCAGCAGTTATCGGGGGGCCCGGCGGAATGAGGAAAAACTGTTTTTT. The rearrangement links TRBV28 to TRBJ1-4; tentatively, D is TRBD1 (6 bases). The CDR3 is made up of 17 amino acids. The germline V gene has CDR1 MDHEN and CDR2 SYDVKM. Trimming cost V 4 bases and J 8 bases, with 23 bases left between them. Full variable domain (outside the CDR3, taken from reference TRBV28 and TRBJ1-4): DVKVTQSSRYLVKRTGEKVFLECVQDMDHENMFWYRQDPGLGLRLIYFSYDVKMKEKGDIPEGYSVSREKKERFSLILESASTNQTSMYLCASSYRGARRNEEKLFFGSGTQLSVL.

This chain's CDR3 is CASSLKLTESTANTGELFF. DNA for the CDR3: TGTGCCAGCTCACTTAAATTAACCGAGTCTACGGCGAACACCGGGGAGCTGTTTTTT. This sequence joins TRBV18 and TRBJ2-2; D gene ambiguous. The V gene lost 4 bases and the J gene lost 0 bases, with 21 bases spanning the gap. Germline values: CDR1 KGHSH, CDR2 LQKENI. The CDR3 consists of 19 residues.